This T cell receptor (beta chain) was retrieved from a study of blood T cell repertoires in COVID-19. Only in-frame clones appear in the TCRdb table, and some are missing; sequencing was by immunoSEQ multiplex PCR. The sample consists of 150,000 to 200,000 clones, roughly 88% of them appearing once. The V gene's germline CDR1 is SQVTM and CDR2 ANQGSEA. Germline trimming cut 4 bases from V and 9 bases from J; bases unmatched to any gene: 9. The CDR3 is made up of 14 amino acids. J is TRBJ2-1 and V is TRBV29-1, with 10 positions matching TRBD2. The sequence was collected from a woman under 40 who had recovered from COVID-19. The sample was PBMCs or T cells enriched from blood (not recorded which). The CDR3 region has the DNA TGCAGCGTTGTCGGGCTAGCGGGAGTTCGTGAGCAGTTCTTC. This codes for CSVVGLAGVREQFF.